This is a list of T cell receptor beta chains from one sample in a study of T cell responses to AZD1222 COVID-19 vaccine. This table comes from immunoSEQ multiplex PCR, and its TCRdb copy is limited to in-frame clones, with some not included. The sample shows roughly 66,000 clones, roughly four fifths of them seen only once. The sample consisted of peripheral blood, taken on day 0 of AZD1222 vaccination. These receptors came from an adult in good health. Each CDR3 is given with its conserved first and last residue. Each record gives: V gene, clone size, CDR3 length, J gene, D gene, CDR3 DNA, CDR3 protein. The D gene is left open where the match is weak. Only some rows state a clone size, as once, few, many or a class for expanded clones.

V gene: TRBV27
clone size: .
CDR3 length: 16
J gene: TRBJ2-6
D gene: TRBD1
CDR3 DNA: TGTGCCAGCAGACTACAGGGGGCGGCAGGGGCCAACGTCCTGACTTTC
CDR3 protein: CASRLQGAAGANVLTF

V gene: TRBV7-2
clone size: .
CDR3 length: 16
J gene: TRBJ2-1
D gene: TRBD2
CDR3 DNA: TGTGCCAGCAGCTTAGCTCTAGCGGGGGGTGTCAATGAGCAGTTCTTC
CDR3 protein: CASSLALAGGVNEQFF

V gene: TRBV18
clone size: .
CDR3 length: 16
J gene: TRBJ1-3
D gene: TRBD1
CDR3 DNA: TGTGCCAGCTCACCCACCGGGACAGGGAGAGGAAACACCATATATTTT
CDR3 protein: CASSPTGTGRGNTIYF

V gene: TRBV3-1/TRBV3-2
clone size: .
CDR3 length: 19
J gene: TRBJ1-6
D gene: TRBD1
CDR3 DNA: TGTGCCAGCAGCCCCTATCACGACAGGGTCAGCTCCTATAATTCACCCCTCCACTTT
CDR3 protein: CASSPYHDRVSSYNSPLHF

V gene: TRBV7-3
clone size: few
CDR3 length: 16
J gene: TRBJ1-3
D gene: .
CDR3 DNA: TGTGCCAGCAGCTCCGGTCCCATAGCCTCTGGAAACACCATATATTTT
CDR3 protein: CASSSGPIASGNTIYF

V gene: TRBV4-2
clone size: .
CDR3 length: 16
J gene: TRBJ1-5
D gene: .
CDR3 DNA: TGTGCCAGCAGCCAAGATGACGGTTATAGCAATCAGCCCCAGCATTTT
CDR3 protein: CASSQDDGYSNQPQHF

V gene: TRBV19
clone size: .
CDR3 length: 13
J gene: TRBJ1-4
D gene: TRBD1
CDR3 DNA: TGTGCCAGTCGACACAGGGGAAATGAAAAACTGTTTTTT
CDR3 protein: CASRHRGNEKLFF

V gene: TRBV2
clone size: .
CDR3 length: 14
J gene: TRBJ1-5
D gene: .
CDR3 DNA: TGTGCCAGCAGTGAGACAGGAGGCAATCAGCCCCAGCATTTT
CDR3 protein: CASSETGGNQPQHF

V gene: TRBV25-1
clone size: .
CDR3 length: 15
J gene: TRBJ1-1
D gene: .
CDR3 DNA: TGTGCCAGCAGTGAGGGGGCCTTGGGTTACACTGAAGCTTTCTTT
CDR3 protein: CASSEGALGYTEAFF

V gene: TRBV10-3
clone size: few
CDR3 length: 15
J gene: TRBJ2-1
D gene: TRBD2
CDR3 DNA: TGTGCCATCAGGGGTAGCGGGGGGATAAACAATGAGCAGTTCTTC
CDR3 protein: CAIRGSGGINNEQFF

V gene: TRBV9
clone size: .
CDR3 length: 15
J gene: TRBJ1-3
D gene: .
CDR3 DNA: TGTGCCAGCAGCACGGACGGCAGCTCTGGAAACACCATATATTTT
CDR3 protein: CASSTDGSSGNTIYF

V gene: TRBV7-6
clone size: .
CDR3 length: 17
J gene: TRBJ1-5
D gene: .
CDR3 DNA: TGTGCCAGCAGCTTAGCAGCTGGACAGCCTAGCAATCAGCCCCAGCATTTT
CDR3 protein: CASSLAAGQPSNQPQHF

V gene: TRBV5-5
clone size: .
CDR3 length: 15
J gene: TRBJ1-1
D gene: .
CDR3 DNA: TGTGCCAGCAGCTTGACCGTTCGGATGAACACTGAAGCTTTCTTT
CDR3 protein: CASSLTVRMNTEAFF

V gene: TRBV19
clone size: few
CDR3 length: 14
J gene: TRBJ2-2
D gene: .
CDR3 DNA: TGTGCCAGTAGTTCTCCCGGAGACACCGGGGAGCTGTTTTTT
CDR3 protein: CASSSPGDTGELFF

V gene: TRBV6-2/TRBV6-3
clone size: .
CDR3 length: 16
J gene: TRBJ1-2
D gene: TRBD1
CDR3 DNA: TGTGCCAGCAGTTACTCGAAAGACAGGGGGAATTATGGCTACACCTTC
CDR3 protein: CASSYSKDRGNYGYTF

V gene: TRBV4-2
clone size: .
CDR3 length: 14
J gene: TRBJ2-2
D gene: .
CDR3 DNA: TGTGCCAGCAGCCAAGGGGTGAGGTCCGGGGAGCTGTTTTTT
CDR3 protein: CASSQGVRSGELFF

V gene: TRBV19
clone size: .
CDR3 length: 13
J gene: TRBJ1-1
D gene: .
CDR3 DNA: TGTGCCAGTAGTATATCTTCAGGCACTGAAGCTTTCTTT
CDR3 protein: CASSISSGTEAFF

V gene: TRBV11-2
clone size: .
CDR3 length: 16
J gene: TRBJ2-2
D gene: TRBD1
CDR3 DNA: TGTGCCAGCAGCTTATTGGCAGGGGGAAACACCGGGGAGCTGTTTTTT
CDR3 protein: CASSLLAGGNTGELFF

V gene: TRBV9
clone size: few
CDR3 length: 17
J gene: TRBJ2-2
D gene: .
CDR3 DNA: TGTGCCAGCAGCGTAGAGGTCTACCCAGCGAACACCGGGGAGCTGTTTTTT
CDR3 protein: CASSVEVYPANTGELFF

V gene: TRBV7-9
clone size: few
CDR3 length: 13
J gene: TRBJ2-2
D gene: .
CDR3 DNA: TGTGCCAGCAGCGTAGTCGACGCCGGGGAGCTGTTTTTT
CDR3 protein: CASSVVDAGELFF

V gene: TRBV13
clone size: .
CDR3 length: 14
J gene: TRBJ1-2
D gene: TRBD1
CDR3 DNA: TGTGCCAGCAGCTCACAGGGGTCTAACTATGGCTACACCTTC
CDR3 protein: CASSSQGSNYGYTF

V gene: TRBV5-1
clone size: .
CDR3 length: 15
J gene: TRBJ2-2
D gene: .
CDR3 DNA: TGCGCCAGCAGCTGGGTCGGAGCCAACACCGGGGAGCTGTTTTTT
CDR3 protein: CASSWVGANTGELFF